The source of this T cell receptor beta chain is a study of T cells in Graves' hyperthyroidism and ophthalmopathy. This clonotype appeared many times. The CDR3 runs to 14 residues. Per the germline V gene, CDR1 is SGHRS and CDR2 is YFSETQ. V lost 0 bases and J lost 3, with 7 bases in between. The PBMCs studied were ones that came from around 10 ml fresh peripheral blood. Template material for amplifying TCR beta CDR3 regions consisted of RNA transcripts. RT-PCR in the first round (using the HTBI primer set) targeted the TCR CDR3. TCRdb redid the calling of the multiplex PCR reads with MiXCR, one entry per CDR3 protein. The profile covers 300,000 to 450,000 distinct CDR3 sequences, with about a fifth appearing a single time and 35% to 45% taken by the ten largest.

Sequenced material: blood. This chain uses TRBV5-1 with TRBJ1-5; D is undetermined. This sequence originates from a man younger than 35 with Graves' ophthalmopathy. Written as DNA, the CDR3 is TGCGCCAGCAGCTTGGGCGAATTCAATCAGCCCCAGCATTTT. It translates to CASSLGEFNQPQHF.